This T cell receptor (beta chain) was found in a study of blood T cell repertoires in COVID-19. About the research overall: Specimens from acute and convalescent COVID-19 originated in the United States, Italy and Spain.

The CDR3 sequence is 12 residues long. Trimming removed 3 bases from V and 3 bases from J, with 4 bases in between. CDR1 and CDR2 from the germline V gene are SGHVS and FQNEAQ. In the original workflow: How many nucleated cells were present was estimated from reference gene primer amplification. The table came from immunoSEQ multiplex PCR; TCRdb's copy has only in-frame clones and leaves some out. V and J calls and clone size are as listed in that table; D and trimming were resolved from the DNA. Among roughly 120,000 clones listed, 70% to 90% were seen once. This chain joins TRBV7-8 and TRBJ2-3; D unclear. The receptor comes from a man under 40 with acute or convalescent COVID-19. The sequenced material came from peripheral blood. The CDR3 DNA reads as TGTGCCAGCAGCTTCGGTACAGATACGCAGTATTTT. It translates to CASSFGTDTQYF.